This T cell receptor (beta chain) was identified during a study of Graves' ophthalmopathy and Graves' hyperthyroidism. As diagnostic evidence, clinical symptoms, serum thyroxine, TRAb, thyroid ultrasound and orbital computed tomography were relied upon. Germline values: CDR1 MNHEY, CDR2 SVGAGI. The V gene lost 0 bases and the J gene lost 5 bases, with 10 bases spanning the gap. This CDR3 is built from 14 residues. General study findings and limits: Blood was where most expanded thyroid clonotypes above 0.001 frequency also turned up.

Remarks on this clonotype: Antigen: not known.

For repertoire sequencing, the TCR beta CDR3 regions were amplified from RNA transcripts. Following a first-round RT-PCR that used HTBI primers, a second-round multiplex PCR was carried out. TCRdb re-called the multiplex PCR reads through MiXCR, storing one row per CDR3 protein. The repertoire includes approximately 410,000 distinct CDR3 sequences, roughly 14% of them detected once, and approximately 7% sits in the top ten. The chain carries TRBV6-5 and TRBJ2-5; no clear D gene. This TCR derives from a woman aged 18-35 years with stable Graves' hyperthyroidism. Sequenced: peripheral blood. The CDR3 nucleotides are TGTGCCAGCAGTTACTCTGAAGAGGCGGAGACCCAGTACTTC. This codes for CASSYSEEAETQYF.